This TCR beta chain is drawn from a study of blood T cell repertoires in COVID-19. Method: immunoSEQ multiplex PCR; TCRdb's copy keeps in-frame clones and lacks some. The sample shows 130,000 or so clones, around 83% of them seen only once. This TCR was sampled from a woman in her sixties with acute or convalescent COVID-19. The sequencing input was peripheral blood.

The CDR3 reads CASSRQVGHSTDTQYF. The CDR3 region has the DNA TGTGCCAGCAGCCGACAAGTTGGCCACAGCACAGATACGCAGTATTTT. This sequence joins TRBV11-3 and TRBJ2-3; D remains ambiguous. V was cut by 5 bases and J by 0 bases, with 15 bases left in between. Germline assignment: CDR1 SGHNT and CDR2 YENEEA. This CDR3 has 16 residues.